One sample yielded the 15 T cell receptor beta chains listed below, sequenced in a study of T cell changes during pregnancy in multiple sclerosis. This table comes from immunoSEQ multiplex PCR, and its TCRdb copy is limited to in-frame clones, with some not included. Of approximately 66,000 clones detected, roughly 91% appear once; the ten largest clones hold approximately 5%. Source: CD8+ T cells from peripheral blood mononuclear cells, taken before pregnancy. Source of these receptors: a female donor with multiple sclerosis, enrolled in a pregnancy study.

The rearrangement uses TRBV21-1 and TRBJ1-6; the table assigns TRBD1, which was not confirmed against the DNA. TRBV21-1 is termed a pseudogene. This CDR3 has 16 amino acids. The CDR3 nucleotides read TGTGCCAGCAGCAAAGCGGGGCGAAGGGATCGCTCACCCCTCCACTTT. Its protein product is CASSKAGRRDRSPLHF.

To note about this clone: Other DNA variants within this sample encode the same CDR3. This chain joins TRBV6-4 and TRBJ2-3, with TRBD2 matching over 8 bases. V was clipped by 2 bases and J by 2 bases; unmatched bases: 3. The CDR3 is 15 amino acids. Germline values: CDR1 MRHNA, CDR2 SNTAGT. CDR3 region: CASSDGGGSTDTQYF. Here the CDR3 DNA reads TGTGCCAGCAGTGACGGCGGGGGGTCCACAGATACGCAGTATTTT.

Points on this clone: The germline gene is not matched at one end of the junction; a read error may be the cause. The CDR3 loop is CASSIAGGPSETQYF. CDR3 bases: TGTGCCAGTAGCATAGCGGGGGGGCCATCGGAGACCCAGTACTTC. V is TRBV19 and J is TRBJ2-5; 11 bases map to TRBD2. The CDR3 is made up of 15 amino acids. CDR1 LNHDA and CDR2 SQIVND come from the germline V gene (reference sequence).

A remark on this clone: This CDR3 fails to terminate in the conserved phenylalanine or tryptophan, so it likely reflects a read error. The DNA is left out, because the CDR3 cannot be placed on it with certainty; the CDR3 is given as TCRdb lists it. This sequence joins TRBV21-1 and TRBJ1-6; TRBD1, the table's D call, was not compared with the DNA. TRBV21-1 is noted as a pseudogene. Inclusive of both ends, the CDR3 amounts to 11 amino acids. CDR3 loop: CASSCRDRAIK.

This clone has at least ten counts. The V call is TRBV6-5, the J call TRBJ1-2, with TRBD1 as a possible D gene (5 bases). V lost 6 bases to trimming and J lost 4 bases, with 15 bases between them. Germline V gene lookup returns CDR1 MNHEY and CDR2 SVGAGI. The CDR3 extends over 14 amino acids. CDR3 coding DNA: TGTGCCAGCAGAGGGATGACAGAAGTCTATGGCTACACCTTC. Its translation is CASRGMTEVYGYTF.

V and J are TRBV30 and TRBJ1-5; D gene uncertain. Germline CDR1 and CDR2: GTSNPN and SVGIG (reference sequence). Trimming stripped 0 bases from V and 7 bases from J, with 10 bases between. The CDR3 totals 13 residues. CDR3 loop: CAWSVLEGQPQHF. The CDR3 nucleotides are TGTGCCTGGAGTGTTCTTGAGGGCCAGCCCCAGCATTTT.

The rearrangement links TRBV4-1 to TRBJ2-5; 15 bases are a match to TRBD2. Germline values: CDR1 MGHRA, CDR2 YSYEKL. The CDR3 length is 17 residues. The J segment lost 4 bases and the V segment lost 4 bases, leaving 7 bases of the junction unmatched. CDR3 DNA sequence: TGCGCCAGCAGCCTCTGGACTAGCGGGGGGGCAGGAGAGACCCAGTACTTC. Translation: CASSLWTSGGAGETQYF.

The chain carries TRBV7-8 and TRBJ2-2; 9 nucleotides match TRBD2. CDR1 SGHVS and CDR2 FQNEAQ come from the germline V gene. After removal of 6 bases from V and 5 bases from J, the junction contained 10 bases not matched to a gene. This CDR3 is built from 16 residues. CDR3 protein: CASRSGLARPTGELFF. In nucleotides, the CDR3 is TGTGCCAGCAGATCAGGACTAGCGCGCCCGACCGGGGAGCTGTTTTTT.

This chain links TRBV5-1 with TRBJ1-1, with a weak D call TRBD1 (5 bases). This CDR3 region has 15 residues. Germline V CDR1 and CDR2: SGHRS, YFSETQ. V shed 7 bases and J shed 5 bases, with 21 bases lying between them. The CDR3 here is CASDPEEGEGTEAFF. As DNA, the CDR3 is TGCGCCAGCGACCCTGAGGAAGGGGAAGGTACTGAAGCTTTCTTT.

The chain combines TRBV14 with TRBJ2-7; D is undetermined. Looked up from germline, CDR1 is SGHDN and CDR2 is FVKESK. V was clipped by 4 bases and J by 4 bases, with 8 bases between them. The CDR3 runs to 12 residues. The CDR3 region is CASSPNSYEQYF. The CDR3 coding sequence is TGTGCCAGCAGCCCTAACTCGTACGAGCAGTACTTC.

The chain joins TRBV9 to TRBJ2-1; no firm D call. The germline V gene has CDR1 SGDLS and CDR2 YYNGEE. The CDR3 contains 14 residues. The ends were cut back, 0 bases at V and 0 bases at J, with 4 bases in the middle. The CDR3: CASSVVSSYNEQFF. The CDR3 nucleotides read TGTGCCAGCAGCGTAGTGAGCTCCTACAATGAGCAGTTCTTC.

This clone appeared a single time. The chain employs TRBV5-8 and TRBJ2-7; TRBD1 matches 8 bases. J lost 2 bases, V lost 3 bases, and 7 bases had no gene match. From germline, CDR1 is SGHTS and CDR2 YDEGEE. The CDR3 is made up of 15 amino acids. This CDR3 reads CASSSQGQGAYEQYF. The CDR3 DNA follows: TGTGCCAGCAGCTCACAAGGACAGGGTGCCTACGAGCAGTACTTC.

V usage is TRBV6-1 and J usage is TRBJ1-5; the D is unclear. CDR3 length equals 15 residues. Trimming left V 6 bases short and J 4 bases short, with 16 bases between. Germline assignment: CDR1 MNHNS and CDR2 SASEGT. DNA for the CDR3: TGTGCCAGCAGCGTTCAGGCGGGCACAAATCAGCCCCAGCATTTT. Amino acids: CASSVQAGTNQPQHF.

CDR3 DNA: TGTGCCAGCAGCTTAGACTGGACTAGCGGGTTAGGGGATACGCAGTATTTT. Amino acids: CASSLDWTSGLGDTQYF. The genes are TRBV7-9 and TRBJ2-3; 11 bases are a match to TRBD2. Germline V lookup: CDR1 SEHNR, CDR2 FQNEAQ (reference sequence). There are 17 residues in the CDR3. J was trimmed by 6 bases and V by 1 base; bases with no gene match: 9.

The chain carries TRBV7-9 and TRBJ2-5, with 10 bases matching TRBD2. This CDR3 is 15 amino acids long. The ends lost 2 bases at V and 5 bases at J; junction bases unmatched: 5. Germline V gene lookup returns CDR1 SEHNR and CDR2 FQNEAQ (reference sequence). CDR3: CASSLLTSGVETQYF. DNA of the CDR3: TGTGCCAGCAGCTTACTAACTAGCGGGGTTGAGACCCAGTACTTC.